The 19 T cell receptor beta chains below all came from one sample that was sequenced in a study of beta chain features in type 1 diabetes. Sequencing targeted expressed TCRB transcripts, as all isolated RNA had been reverse transcribed. The method was immunoSEQ multiplex PCR; TCRdb's version includes in-frame clones alone and lacks a portion of them. The table includes 240,000 or so clones, 68% detected once. The specimen sequenced was naive CD4+ T cells from blood. The receptor source for this set is a man younger than 40 in good health.

The V and J genes are TRBV4-3 and TRBJ2-3; perhaps TRBD1 as D (5 bases). Germline values: CDR1 LGHNA, CDR2 YSLEER. The V end lost 0 bases, the J end lost 2 bases, and 15 bases lay between the germline ends. The CDR3 is made up of 17 amino acids. The CDR3 DNA is TGCGCCAGCAGCCAAGAGCTGGGCACAGGCTACACAGATACGCAGTATTTT. Protein sequence: CASSQELGTGYTDTQYF.

The J gene is TRBJ2-3, the V gene TRBV6-5, with D tentatively TRBD1 (6 bases). CDR1 is MNHEY, CDR2 SVGAGI, per germline. The germline V and J ends were trimmed by 7 bases and 2 bases, with 16 bases remaining between them. This CDR3 is 15 amino acids long. The CDR3 coding sequence is TGTGCCAGCACCGAACATGGACAGTTCACAGATACGCAGTATTTT. This translates into CASTEHGQFTDTQYF.

In this sample, this clone turned up a few times. The chain recombines TRBV30 with TRBJ1-5; D uncertain. Germline V gene data show CDR1 as GTSNPN and CDR2 as SVGIG (reference sequence). With 4 bases removed from V and 4 bases from J, the gap between germline ends came to 14 bases. The CDR3 loop spans 14 amino acids. The CDR3 DNA sequence: TGTGCCTGGACCCCGGCCGGGCCTAATCAGCCCCAGCATTTT. Residues: CAWTPAGPNQPQHF.

The chain joins TRBV4-3 to TRBJ2-1, with 9 bases identical to TRBD2. The V gene end was trimmed by 4 bases and the J gene end by 4 bases; junction bases not matched to a gene: 14. The CDR3 covers 18 residues. The V gene's germline CDR1 is LGHNA and CDR2 YSLEER. The CDR3 is CASSLNRGGLAHYNEQFF. CDR3 sequence (DNA): TGCGCCAGCAGCCTTAACAGGGGAGGACTAGCGCATTACAATGAGCAGTTCTTC.

This sequence joins TRBV11-2 and TRBJ2-4; no firm D call. Germline V gene sequence: CDR1 SGHAT, CDR2 FQNNGV. V was cut by 3 bases and J by 4 bases, with 16 bases left in between. The CDR3 spans 16 residues. The CDR3 DNA reads TGTGCCAGCAGCTTTGCTCCGAGGACCCTAAAAAACATTCAGTACTTC. It translates to CASSFAPRTLKNIQYF.

The chain recombines TRBV18 with TRBJ2-5; the match to TRBD2 covers 12 bases. The germline V gene encodes CDR1 KGHSH and CDR2 LQKENI. Trimming took 2 bases from V and 5 from J; bases not matched to a gene: 6. The CDR3 covers 16 residues. CDR3 protein: CASSPLTSGSLETQYF. CDR3 bases: TGTGCCAGCTCACCATTGACTAGCGGGAGTCTGGAGACCCAGTACTTC. The variable domain in full, with the rest retrieved from reference TRBV18 and TRBJ2-5, is NAGVMQNPRHLVRRRGQEARLRCSPMKGHSHVYWYRQLPEEGLKFMVYLQKENIIDESGMPKERFSAEFPKEGPSILRIQQVVRGDSAAYFCASSPLTSGSLETQYFGPGTRLLVL.

V and J are TRBV28 and TRBJ2-1; 7 nucleotides align to TRBD2. The CDR3 length is 14 residues. Germline V gene sequence: CDR1 MDHEN, CDR2 SYDVKM. Trimming at V came to 4 bases and at J to 1 base, leaving 1 base not matched to a gene. This chain's CDR3 is CASSYGRSYNEQFF. Written as DNA, the CDR3 is TGTGCCAGCAGTTACGGGAGGTCCTACAATGAGCAGTTCTTC.

V is TRBV18 and J is TRBJ1-1; D not resolved. CDR1 KGHSH and CDR2 LQKENI come from the germline V gene. The V end lost 0 bases, the J end lost 4 bases, and 9 bases lay between the germline ends. The CDR3 contains 14 residues. The CDR3 protein is CASSPPGFGTEAFF. The CDR3 bases are TGTGCCAGCTCACCACCGGGGTTTGGCACTGAAGCTTTCTTT.

The chain is built from TRBV29-1 and TRBJ2-1; 7 bases match TRBD1. Unmatched junction bases numbered 6, after V lost 6 bases and J lost 7 bases. The germline gives CDR1 SQVTM, CDR2 ANQGSEA. The CDR3 is 12 residues long. CDR3 DNA sequence: TGCAGCGTAGACAGGGAAGGGAATGAGCAGTTCTTC. Encoded protein: CSVDREGNEQFF.

The chain joins TRBV6-6 to TRBJ2-4; the D call may be TRBD1 or TRBD2 (5 bases each). V lost 4 bases, J lost 0 bases, and 10 bases lay in between. Germline V gives CDR1 MNHNY, CDR2 SVGAGI (reference sequence). The CDR3 loop spans 15 amino acids. CDR3 residues: CASSSSGTAKNIQYF. The CDR3 bases are TGTGCCAGCAGTTCCTCTGGGACAGCCAAAAACATTCAGTACTTC.

This chain joins TRBV5-6 and TRBJ2-1; D perhaps matches TRBD1 (5 bases). CDR1 is SGHDT and CDR2 is YYEEEE in the germline V gene. Trimming took off 3 bases at V and 8 bases at J, with 15 bases between the two ends. CDR3 length: 14 amino acids. The CDR3 region is CASSSGHPGDEQFF. The DNA for the CDR3 is TGTGCCAGCAGCTCAGGACACCCCGGCGATGAGCAGTTCTTC. Filled out from reference TRBV5-6 and TRBJ2-1, the complete variable domain reads DAGVTQSPTHLIKTRGQQVTLRCSPKSGHDTVSWYQQALGQGPQFIFQYYEEEERQRGNFPDRFSGHQFPNYSSELNVNALLLGDSALYLCASSSGHPGDEQFFGPGTRLTVL.

This chain joins TRBV30 and TRBJ2-3; D gene unclear. This CDR3 contains 11 residues. V was cut by 2 bases and J by 3 bases, with 3 bases left in between. Germline-derived CDR1 and CDR2 are GTSNPN and SVGIG (reference sequence). CDR3 sequence: CAWSRTDTQYF. DNA of the CDR3: TGTGCCTGGAGTAGGACAGATACGCAGTATTTT.

CDR3 region: CAISVDSNQPQHF. The CDR3 DNA reads TGTGCCATCAGTGTCGATAGCAATCAGCCCCAGCATTTT. The chain recombines TRBV10-3 with TRBJ1-5; D unclear. Trimming took off 4 bases at V and 0 bases at J, with 4 bases between the two ends. Germline lookup yields CDR1 ENHRY and CDR2 SYGVKD. The CDR3 covers 13 residues.

The chain combines TRBV29-1 with TRBJ2-3; 8 positions match TRBD2. Per the germline V gene, CDR1 is SQVTM and CDR2 is ANQGSEA. The V gene end was trimmed by 4 bases and the J gene end by 10 bases; junction bases not matched to a gene: 16. The CDR3 has 15 residues. CDR3 DNA: TGCAGCGTTGGTAAAGGGCGGGGGGAGTTGGCGTCGCAGTATTTT. The encoded protein is CSVGKGRGELASQYF.

A word on this clone: Other DNA sequences of this sample code for an identical CDR3. The chain employs TRBV28 and TRBJ2-7, with TRBD1 as a possible D gene (5 bases). Per germline, CDR1 MDHEN and CDR2 SYDVKM. The ends were cut back, 7 bases at V and 3 bases at J, with 10 bases in the middle. This CDR3 is built from 12 residues. Here the CDR3 DNA reads TGTGCCAGCACCCTTAGGGGCTACGAGCAGTACTTC. Amino acids: CASTLRGYEQYF.

Comment on this clone: One end of the junction fails to match germline, which may point to a read error. The chain joins TRBV29-1 to TRBJ2-7, with TRBD2 matching 7 bases. The CDR3 consists of 13 residues. CDR1 is SQVTM and CDR2 is ANQGSEA in the germline V gene. The chain's CDR3 is CSVKREASDEQYF. CDR3 bases: TGCAGCGTAAAGCGGGAAGCCTCCGACGAGCAGTACTTC.

The rearrangement links TRBV29-1 to TRBJ2-3; the D is unclear. Germline CDR1 SQVTM, CDR2 ANQGSEA. The CDR3 length is 14 residues. The DNA for the CDR3 is TGCAGAACTCCGAGGTTCCGCCTGCCAGATACGCAGTATTTT. Its translation is CRTPRFRLPDTQYF.

The rearrangement uses TRBV30 and TRBJ1-6, with a weak D call TRBD1 (5 bases). In germline, CDR1 is GTSNPN, CDR2 SVGIG (reference sequence). CDR3 size: 14 residues. The V and J ends lost 2 bases and 7 bases respectively, with 12 bases between them. Here the CDR3 DNA reads TGTGCCTGGAGTAGTATGACAGCCAATTCACCCCTCCACTTT. As protein: CAWSSMTANSPLHF.

The chain recombines TRBV9 with TRBJ1-6; TRBD1 matches at 9 bases. The CDR3 spans 16 residues. The germline CDR1 and CDR2 sequences are SGDLS and YYNGEE. V gave up 4 bases and J gave up 6 bases; unmatched junction bases: 8. CDR3 sequence: CASSREGQGVNSPLHF. The CDR3 DNA is TGTGCCAGCAGCAGAGAGGGACAGGGTGTTAATTCACCCCTCCACTTT.